A single sample is the source of the 12 T cell receptor beta chains below, sequenced in a study of CD8+CD57+ T cells in acquired aplastic anemia. Genomic DNA was employed as the template in profiling TCR beta VDJ and CDR3. MiXCR, applied by TCRdb to the reads, yields one record per CDR3 protein. The table records about 180,000 distinct CDR3 sequences, roughly 43% of them present only once. Patients selected for sequencing had displayed CD8+CD57+ cell expansion by flow cytometry. The source material was sorted CD4+, CD8+, or CD8+CD57+ T cells (not recorded which) from PBMCs. Receptors originate from a human donor with aplastic anemia.

Only a few counts were recorded for this clonotype. J is TRBJ1-1 and V is TRBV20-1; D gene ambiguous. Trimming pared 3 bases from V and 6 bases from J, leaving 5 bases between. CDR3 length: 10 residues. The germline V gene encodes CDR1 DFQATT and CDR2 SNEGSKA (reference sequence). CDR3 coding DNA: TGCAGTGCTAGTCGGTCTGAAGCTTTCTTT. Amino acids: CSASRSEAFF.

This clonotype was seen a single time. A clone one base away is much larger, so this may be a read error. V usage is TRBV4-3 and J usage is TRBJ1-2; D ambiguous. V lost 0 bases and J 4 bases, leaving 12 bases between the germline ends. This CDR3 has 15 amino acids. Germline assignment: CDR1 LGHNA and CDR2 YSLEER. CDR3 bases: TGCGCCAGCAGCCAAGATCGGGCGACCGGCTATGGCTACACCTTC. This translates into CASSQDRATGYGYTF.

The chain recombines TRBV20-1 with TRBJ1-2; D gene unclear. The germline V and J ends were trimmed by 3 bases and 1 base, with 3 bases remaining between them. The V gene's germline CDR1 is DFQATT and CDR2 SNEGSKA (reference sequence). This CDR3 is 11 amino acids long. The CDR3 region has the DNA TGCAGTGCTAGGCATAACTATGGCTACACCTTC. This translates into CSARHNYGYTF.

The sample holds many counts of this clonotype. The V call is TRBV5-5, the J call TRBJ2-7, with D possibly being TRBD2 (5 bases). The CDR3 spans 16 residues. In germline, CDR1 is SGHKS, CDR2 YYEKEE (reference sequence). The ends were cut back, 0 bases at V and 7 bases at J, with 20 bases in the middle. The DNA of the CDR3 is TGTGCCAGCAGCTTGGGACGTTTTTCTAGCCTCGGGGAGCAGTACTTC. Its protein product is CASSLGRFSSLGEQYF.

There are many counts of this clonotype. This rearrangement joins TRBV19 to TRBJ1-1; maybe TRBD1 (5 bases). This CDR3 region has 15 residues. Trimming stripped 10 bases from V and 1 base from J, with 19 bases between. Germline values: CDR1 LNHDA, CDR2 SQIVND (reference sequence). DNA for the CDR3: TGTGCCACCACGCGCGGGGGATCTCGGAACACTGAAGCTTTCTTT. Encoded protein: CATTRGGSRNTEAFF.

The V call is TRBV7-3, the J call TRBJ2-2, with 10 nucleotides matching TRBD1. Germline CDR1 is SGHTA and CDR2 is FQGTGA. V was pared by 3 bases and J by 5 bases, with 9 bases of the junction left unmatched. This CDR3 has 17 amino acids. Here the CDR3 DNA reads TGTGCCAGCAGCTTTTGGTCGGGGACAGGGGAGACCGGGGAGCTGTTTTTT. Protein product: CASSFWSGTGETGELFF.

The chain links TRBV25-1 to TRBJ1-3; D gene uncertain. In germline, CDR1 is MGHDK, CDR2 SYGVNS. The V end was cut by 8 bases, the J end by 3 bases, with 11 bases between. This CDR3 has 13 amino acids. The CDR3 here is CASDEYVGNTIYF. CDR3 bases: TGTGCCAGCGATGAATACGTTGGAAACACCATATATTTT.

At least ten counts were recorded for this clonotype. This rearrangement joins TRBV11-2 to TRBJ1-2, with TRBD1 matching 9 bases. The CDR3 covers 13 residues. Germline CDR1 SGHAT, CDR2 FQNNGV. V trimming: 3 bases; J trimming: 8 bases; junction bases outside the gene matches: 4. CDR3 region: CASSLGQGGGYTF. The CDR3 DNA is TGTGCCAGCAGCTTGGGACAGGGCGGCGGCTACACCTTC.

The rearrangement uses TRBV25-1 and TRBJ1-6; D might be TRBD1 (5 bases). Germline V gene sequence: CDR1 MGHDK, CDR2 SYGVNS. The CDR3 covers 16 residues. V was trimmed by 5 bases and J by 4 bases, leaving 15 bases between them. CDR3 sequence: CASSRQGGMYNSPLHF. Written as DNA, the CDR3 is TGTGCCAGCAGTCGGCAGGGAGGGATGTATAATTCACCCCTCCACTTT.

The chain is built from TRBV7-9 and TRBJ1-6; D is possibly TRBD1 (5 bases). The V and J ends lost 7 bases and 5 bases respectively, with 15 bases between them. Germline V gene sequence: CDR1 SEHNR, CDR2 FQNEAQ (reference sequence). CDR3 length: 15 residues. In DNA, the CDR3 is TGTGCCAGCACCGGGGGTACGACCAATAATTCACCCCTCCACTTT. Translation gives CASTGGTTNNSPLHF.

CDR3 DNA sequence: TGTGCCGGGGGAGACAGGGTCTATGGCTACACCTTC. Protein product: CAGGDRVYGYTF. The rearrangement links TRBV19 to TRBJ1-2, with 7 bases identical to TRBD1. CDR3 length: 12 amino acids. CDR1 is LNHDA and CDR2 is SQIVND in the germline V gene (reference sequence). Trimming at V came to 11 bases and at J to 4 bases, leaving 7 bases not matched to a gene.

Written as DNA, the CDR3 is TGTGCCACCAGCAGAGATATAGGGCAGGTTGGAGATACGCAGTATTTT. Protein: CATSRDIGQVGDTQYF. The chain recombines TRBV15 with TRBJ2-3; D is ambiguous. CDR3 size: 16 residues. Germline V gene sequence: CDR1 LNHNV, CDR2 YYDKDF (reference sequence). V was clipped by 0 bases and J by 5 bases, with 15 bases between them.